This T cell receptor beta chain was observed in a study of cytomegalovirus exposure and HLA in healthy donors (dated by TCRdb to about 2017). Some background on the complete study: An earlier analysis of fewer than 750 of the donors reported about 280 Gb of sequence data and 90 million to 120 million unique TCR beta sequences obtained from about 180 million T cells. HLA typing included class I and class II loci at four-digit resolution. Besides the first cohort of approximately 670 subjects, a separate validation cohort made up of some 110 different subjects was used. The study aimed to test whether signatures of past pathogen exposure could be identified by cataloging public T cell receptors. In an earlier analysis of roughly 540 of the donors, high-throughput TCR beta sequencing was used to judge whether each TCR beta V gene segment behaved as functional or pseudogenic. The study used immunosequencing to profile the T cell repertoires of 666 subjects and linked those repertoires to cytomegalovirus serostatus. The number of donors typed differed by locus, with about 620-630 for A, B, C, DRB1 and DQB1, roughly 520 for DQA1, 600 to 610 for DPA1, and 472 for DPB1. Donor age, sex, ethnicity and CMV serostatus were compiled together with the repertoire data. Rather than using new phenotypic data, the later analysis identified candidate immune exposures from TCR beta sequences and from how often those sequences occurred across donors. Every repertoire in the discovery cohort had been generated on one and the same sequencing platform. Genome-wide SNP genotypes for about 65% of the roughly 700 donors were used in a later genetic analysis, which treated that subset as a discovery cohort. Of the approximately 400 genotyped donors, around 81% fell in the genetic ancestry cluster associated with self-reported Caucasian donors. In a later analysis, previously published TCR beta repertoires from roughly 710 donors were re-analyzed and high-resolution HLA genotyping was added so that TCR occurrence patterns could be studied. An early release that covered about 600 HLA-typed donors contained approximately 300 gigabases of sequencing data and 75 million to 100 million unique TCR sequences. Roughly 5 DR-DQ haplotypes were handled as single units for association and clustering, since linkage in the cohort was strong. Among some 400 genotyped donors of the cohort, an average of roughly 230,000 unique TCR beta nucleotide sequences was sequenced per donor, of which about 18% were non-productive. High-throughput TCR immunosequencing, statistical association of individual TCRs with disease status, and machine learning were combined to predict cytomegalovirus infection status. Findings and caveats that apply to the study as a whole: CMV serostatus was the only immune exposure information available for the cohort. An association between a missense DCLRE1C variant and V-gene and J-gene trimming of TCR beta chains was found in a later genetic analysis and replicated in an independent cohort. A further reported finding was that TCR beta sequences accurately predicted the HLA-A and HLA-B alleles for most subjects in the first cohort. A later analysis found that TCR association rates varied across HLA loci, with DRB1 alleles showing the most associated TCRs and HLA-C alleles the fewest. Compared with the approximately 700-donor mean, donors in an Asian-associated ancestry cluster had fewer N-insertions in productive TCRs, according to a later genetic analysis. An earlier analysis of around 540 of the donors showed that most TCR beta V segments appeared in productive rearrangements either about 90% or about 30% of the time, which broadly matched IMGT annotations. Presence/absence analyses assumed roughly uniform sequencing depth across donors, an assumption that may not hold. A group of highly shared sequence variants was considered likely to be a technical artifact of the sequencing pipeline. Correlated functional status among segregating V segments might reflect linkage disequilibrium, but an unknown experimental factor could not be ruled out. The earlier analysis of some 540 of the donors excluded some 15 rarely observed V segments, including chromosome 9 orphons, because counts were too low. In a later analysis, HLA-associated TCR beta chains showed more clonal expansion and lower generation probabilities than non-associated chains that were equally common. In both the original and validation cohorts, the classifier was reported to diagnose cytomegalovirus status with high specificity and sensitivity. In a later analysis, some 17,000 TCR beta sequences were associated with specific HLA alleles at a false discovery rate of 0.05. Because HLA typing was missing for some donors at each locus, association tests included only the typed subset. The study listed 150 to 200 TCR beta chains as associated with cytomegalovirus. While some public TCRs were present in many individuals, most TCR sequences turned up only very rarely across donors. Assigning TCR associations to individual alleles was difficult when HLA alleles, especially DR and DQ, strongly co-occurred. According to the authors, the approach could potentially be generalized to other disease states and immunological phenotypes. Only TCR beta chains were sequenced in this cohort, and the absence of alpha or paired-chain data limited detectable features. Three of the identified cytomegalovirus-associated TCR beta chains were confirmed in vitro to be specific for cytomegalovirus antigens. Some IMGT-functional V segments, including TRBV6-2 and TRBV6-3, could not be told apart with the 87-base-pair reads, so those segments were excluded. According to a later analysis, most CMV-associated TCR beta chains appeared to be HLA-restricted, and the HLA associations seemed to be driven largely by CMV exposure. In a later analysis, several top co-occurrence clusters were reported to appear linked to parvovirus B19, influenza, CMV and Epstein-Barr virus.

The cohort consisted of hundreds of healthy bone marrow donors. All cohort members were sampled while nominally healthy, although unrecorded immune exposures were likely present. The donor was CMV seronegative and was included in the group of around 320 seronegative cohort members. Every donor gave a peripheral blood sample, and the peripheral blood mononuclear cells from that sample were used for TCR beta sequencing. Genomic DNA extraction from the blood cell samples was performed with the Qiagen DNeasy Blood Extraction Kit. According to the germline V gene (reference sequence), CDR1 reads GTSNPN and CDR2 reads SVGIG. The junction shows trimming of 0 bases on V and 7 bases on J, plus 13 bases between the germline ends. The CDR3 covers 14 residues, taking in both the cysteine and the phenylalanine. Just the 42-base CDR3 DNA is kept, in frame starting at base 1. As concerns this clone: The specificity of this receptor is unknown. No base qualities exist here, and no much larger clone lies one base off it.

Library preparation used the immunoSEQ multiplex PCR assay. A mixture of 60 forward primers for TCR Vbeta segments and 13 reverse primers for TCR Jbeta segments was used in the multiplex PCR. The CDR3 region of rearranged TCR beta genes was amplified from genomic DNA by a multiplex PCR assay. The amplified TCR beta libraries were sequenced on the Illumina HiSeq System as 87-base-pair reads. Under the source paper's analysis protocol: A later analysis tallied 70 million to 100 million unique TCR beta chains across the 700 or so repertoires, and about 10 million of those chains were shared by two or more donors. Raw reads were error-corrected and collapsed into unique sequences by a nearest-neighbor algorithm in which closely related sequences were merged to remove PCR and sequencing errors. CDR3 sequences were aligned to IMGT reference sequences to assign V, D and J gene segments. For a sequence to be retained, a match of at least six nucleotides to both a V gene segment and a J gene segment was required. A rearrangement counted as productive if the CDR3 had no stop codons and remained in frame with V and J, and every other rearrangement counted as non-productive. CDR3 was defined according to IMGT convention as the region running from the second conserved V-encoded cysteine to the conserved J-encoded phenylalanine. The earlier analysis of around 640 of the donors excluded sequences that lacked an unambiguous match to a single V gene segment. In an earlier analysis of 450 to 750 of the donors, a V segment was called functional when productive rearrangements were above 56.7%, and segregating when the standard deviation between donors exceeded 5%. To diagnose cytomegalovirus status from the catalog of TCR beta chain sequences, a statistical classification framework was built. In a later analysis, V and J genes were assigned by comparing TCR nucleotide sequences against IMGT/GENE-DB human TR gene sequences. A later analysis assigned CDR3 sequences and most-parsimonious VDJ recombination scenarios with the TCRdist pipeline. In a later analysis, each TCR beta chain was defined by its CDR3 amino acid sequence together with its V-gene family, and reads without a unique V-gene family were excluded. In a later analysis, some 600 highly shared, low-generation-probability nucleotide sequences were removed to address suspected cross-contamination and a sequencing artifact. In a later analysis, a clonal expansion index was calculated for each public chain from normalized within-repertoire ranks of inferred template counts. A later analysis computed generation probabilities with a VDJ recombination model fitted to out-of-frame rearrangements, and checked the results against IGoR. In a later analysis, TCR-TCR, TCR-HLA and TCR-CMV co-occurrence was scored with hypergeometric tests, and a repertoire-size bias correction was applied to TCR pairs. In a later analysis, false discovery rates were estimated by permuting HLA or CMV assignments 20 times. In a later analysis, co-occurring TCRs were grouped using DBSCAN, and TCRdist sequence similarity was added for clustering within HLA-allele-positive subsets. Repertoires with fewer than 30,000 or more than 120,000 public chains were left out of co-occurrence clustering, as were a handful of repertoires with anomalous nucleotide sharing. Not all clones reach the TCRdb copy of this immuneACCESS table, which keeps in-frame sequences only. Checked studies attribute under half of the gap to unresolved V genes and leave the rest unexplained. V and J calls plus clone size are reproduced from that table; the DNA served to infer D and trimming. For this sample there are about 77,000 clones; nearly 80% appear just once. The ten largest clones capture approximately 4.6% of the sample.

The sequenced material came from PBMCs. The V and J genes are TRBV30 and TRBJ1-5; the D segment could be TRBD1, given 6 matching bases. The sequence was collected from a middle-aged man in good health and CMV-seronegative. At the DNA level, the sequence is TGTGCCTGGAGTGTAGGCAGGGGCCTACAGCCCCAGCATTTT. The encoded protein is CAWSVGRGLQPQHF.